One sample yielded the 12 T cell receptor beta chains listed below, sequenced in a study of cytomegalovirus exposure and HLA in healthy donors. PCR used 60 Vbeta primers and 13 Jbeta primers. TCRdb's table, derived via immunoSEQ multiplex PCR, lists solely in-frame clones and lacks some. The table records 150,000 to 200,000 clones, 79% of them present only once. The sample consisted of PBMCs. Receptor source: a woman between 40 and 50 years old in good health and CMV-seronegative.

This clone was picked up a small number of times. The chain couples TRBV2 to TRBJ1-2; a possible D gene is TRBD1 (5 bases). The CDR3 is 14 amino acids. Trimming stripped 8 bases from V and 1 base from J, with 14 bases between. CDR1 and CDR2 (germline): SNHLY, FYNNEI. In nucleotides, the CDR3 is TGTGCCAGCGACGGGGGTAAAAATAACTATGGCTACACCTTC. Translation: CASDGGKNNYGYTF.

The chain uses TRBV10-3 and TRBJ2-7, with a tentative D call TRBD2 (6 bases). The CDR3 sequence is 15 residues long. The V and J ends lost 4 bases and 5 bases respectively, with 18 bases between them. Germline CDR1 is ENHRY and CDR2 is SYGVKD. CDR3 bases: TGTGCCATCAGTGCCATTGGCGGGGATTTCCACGAGCAGTACTTC. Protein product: CAISAIGGDFHEQYF.

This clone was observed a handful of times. CDR3 amino acids: CASSLTGVYEQYF. In DNA, the CDR3 is TGTGCCAGCAGCTTAACAGGGGTGTACGAGCAGTACTTC. This sequence joins TRBV7-6 and TRBJ2-7; TRBD1 matches at 7 bases. Germline CDR1 SGHVS, CDR2 FNYEAQ. V trimming: 2 bases; J trimming: 4 bases; junction bases outside the gene matches: 2. The CDR3 is made up of 13 amino acids.

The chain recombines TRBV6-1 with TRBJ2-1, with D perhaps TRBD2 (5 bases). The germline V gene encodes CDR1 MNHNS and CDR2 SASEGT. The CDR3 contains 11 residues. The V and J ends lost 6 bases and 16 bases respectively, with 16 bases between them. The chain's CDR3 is CASRDVMEVFF. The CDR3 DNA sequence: TGTGCCAGCAGGGACGTTATGGAGGTCTTCTTC.

CDR3 in amino acids: CASSLGDRGGETQYF. The CDR3, as DNA: TGCGCCAGCAGCTTGGGGGACAGGGGAGGGGAGACCCAGTACTTC. The J gene is TRBJ2-5, the V gene TRBV5-1; 10 bases are shared with TRBD1. The V gene's germline CDR1 is SGHRS and CDR2 YFSETQ. The CDR3 has 15 residues. V was pared by 0 bases and J by 5 bases, with 4 bases of the junction left unmatched. The entire variable domain, with the rest obtained from reference TRBV5-1 and TRBJ2-5, is as follows: KAGVTQTPRYLIKTRGQQVTLSCSPISGHRSVSWYQQTPGQGLQFLFEYFSETQRNKGNFPGRFSGRQFSNSRSEMNVSTLELGDSALYLCASSLGDRGGETQYFGPGTRLLVL.

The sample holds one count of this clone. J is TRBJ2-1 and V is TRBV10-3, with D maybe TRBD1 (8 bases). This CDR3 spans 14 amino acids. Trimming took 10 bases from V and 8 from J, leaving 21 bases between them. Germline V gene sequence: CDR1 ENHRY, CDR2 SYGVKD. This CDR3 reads CATKAGQGAYEQFF. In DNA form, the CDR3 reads TGTGCCACCAAAGCGGGGCAGGGGGCCTATGAGCAGTTCTTC.

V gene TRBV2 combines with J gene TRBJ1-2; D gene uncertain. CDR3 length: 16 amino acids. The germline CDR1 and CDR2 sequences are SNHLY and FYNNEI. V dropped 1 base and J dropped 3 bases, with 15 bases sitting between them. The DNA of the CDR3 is TGTGCCAGCAGTGAAGATAGTGAGTCGAGCCACTATGGCTACACCTTC. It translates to CASSEDSESSHYGYTF.

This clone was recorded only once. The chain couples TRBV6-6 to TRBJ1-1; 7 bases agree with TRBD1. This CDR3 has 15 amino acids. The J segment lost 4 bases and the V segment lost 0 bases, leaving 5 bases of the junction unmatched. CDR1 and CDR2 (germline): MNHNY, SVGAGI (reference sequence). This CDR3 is CASSYSPGGSTEAFF. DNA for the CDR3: TGTGCCAGCAGTTACTCCCCAGGGGGTAGCACTGAAGCTTTCTTT.

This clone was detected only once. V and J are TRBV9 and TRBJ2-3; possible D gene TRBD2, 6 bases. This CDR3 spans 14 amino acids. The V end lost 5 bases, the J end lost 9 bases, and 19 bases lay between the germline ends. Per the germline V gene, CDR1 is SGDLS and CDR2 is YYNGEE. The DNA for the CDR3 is TGTGCCAGCAGTGGACCCGAGACGGGGAGGACGCAGTATTTT. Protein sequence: CASSGPETGRTQYF.

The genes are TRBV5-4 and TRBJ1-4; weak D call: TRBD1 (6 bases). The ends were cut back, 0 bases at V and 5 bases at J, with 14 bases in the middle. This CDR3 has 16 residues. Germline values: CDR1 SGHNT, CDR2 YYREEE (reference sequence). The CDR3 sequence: CASSLARGPNNEKLFF. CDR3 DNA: TGTGCCAGCAGCTTGGCCAGGGGACCGAACAATGAAAAACTGTTTTTT.

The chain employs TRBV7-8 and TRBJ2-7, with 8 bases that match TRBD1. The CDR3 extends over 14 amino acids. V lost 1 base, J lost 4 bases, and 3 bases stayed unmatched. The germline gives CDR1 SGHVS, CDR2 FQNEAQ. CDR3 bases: TGTGCCAGCAGCTTAGGGACAGGGTTATACGAGCAGTACTTC. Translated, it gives CASSLGTGLYEQYF.

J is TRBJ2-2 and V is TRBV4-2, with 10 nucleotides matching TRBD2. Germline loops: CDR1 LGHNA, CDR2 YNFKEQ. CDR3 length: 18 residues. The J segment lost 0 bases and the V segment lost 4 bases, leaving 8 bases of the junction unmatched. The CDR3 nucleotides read TGTGCCAGCAGCCCCCCCCTAGCGGGAGTATCGAACACCGGGGAGCTGTTTTTT. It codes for CASSPPLAGVSNTGELFF.